This T cell receptor (beta chain) was obtained from a study of blood T cell repertoires in COVID-19. Overall study: There were acute and convalescent COVID-19 samples, and they came from the United States, Italy and Spain.

The V gene lost 0 bases and the J gene lost 3 bases, with 11 bases spanning the gap. The CDR3 spans 15 residues. Germline V gene data show CDR1 as MNHNY and CDR2 as SVGAGI (reference sequence). Original data processing: Counts of nucleated cells, estimated from reference gene primer amplification, were obtained. Sequencing was performed with immunoSEQ multiplex PCR; in TCRdb, only in-frame clones are kept and a portion is missing. V, J and clone size are taken as reported in that table, and D and trimming were inferred from the DNA itself. The sample shows a few hundred thousand clones, around nine tenths of them seen only once.

Sequenced input: peripheral blood. This sequence originates from a woman aged 35 to 49 who had recovered from COVID-19. The rearrangement links TRBV6-6 to TRBJ1-2; D uncertain. The CDR3 DNA follows: TGTGCCAGCAGTTACTCGACGGACTCTCACTATGGCTACACCTTC. It encodes CASSYSTDSHYGYTF.